Following are 9 T cell receptor beta chains from one sample sequenced in a study of cytomegalovirus exposure and HLA in healthy donors. The PCR used 60 Vbeta and 13 Jbeta primers. Repertoires were generated with immunoSEQ multiplex PCR, while TCRdb's copy carries only in-frame clones and drops some. The table has some 120,000 clones, about 80% seen once. Sequencing used PBMCs. The receptor source for this set is a human donor in good health.

This clone was seen a single time. The chain employs TRBV9 and TRBJ2-5; D is undetermined. Looked up from germline, CDR1 is SGDLS and CDR2 is YYNGEE. Trimming left V 2 bases short and J 5 bases short, with 10 bases between. The CDR3 spans 13 residues. CDR3 protein: CASSVSSRETQYF. Written as DNA, the CDR3 is TGTGCCAGCAGCGTCTCCAGCAGGGAGACCCAGTACTTC.

V gene TRBV5-1 combines with J gene TRBJ2-5, with 8 bases identical to TRBD2. Germline CDR1 is SGHRS and CDR2 is YFSETQ. The CDR3 runs 17 residues. V gave up 0 bases and J gave up 1 base; unmatched junction bases: 8. CDR3 sequence (DNA): TGCGCCAGCAGCTTGGCGGGGGGGGTCGCCCTCCAAGAGACCCAGTACTTC. Residues: CASSLAGGVALQETQYF.

A word on this clone: One end of the junction fails to match germline, which may point to a read error. CDR3 in DNA: TGTTCCAGCAGCAGCGGGGCACTCACTGGAAACACCATATATTTT. This translates into CSSSSGALTGNTIYF. The chain carries TRBV7-9 and TRBJ1-3, with a weak D call TRBD1 (5 bases). The CDR3 runs to 15 residues. Germline V lookup: CDR1 SEHNR, CDR2 FQNEAQ (reference sequence).

This clone was counted a single time. The J gene is TRBJ2-4, the V gene TRBV21-1; the DNA was not used to check the table's D call, TRBD1. TRBV21-1 is an annotated pseudogene. The CDR3 runs 16 residues. The CDR3 reads CASSKVVREAKNIQYF. The DNA for the CDR3 is TGTGCCAGCAGCAAGGTGGTCAGGGAAGCCAAAAACATTCAGTACTTC.

V gene TRBV5-1 combines with J gene TRBJ2-7; TRBD1 matches at 8 bases. Germline V gene sequence: CDR1 SGHRS, CDR2 YFSETQ. CDR3 length: 15 amino acids. V shed 2 bases, J shed 6 bases, and the junction held 10 bases outside the gene matches. For the CDR3, the DNA is TGCGCCAGCAGCTTCCCCACGACAGGGGTCGGCGAGCAGTACTTC. Protein sequence: CASSFPTTGVGEQYF.

V and J are TRBV6-5 and TRBJ1-2, with D tentatively TRBD1 (5 bases). The germline CDR1 and CDR2 sequences are MNHEY and SVGAGI. The CDR3 is 13 amino acids. Trimming cost V 5 bases and J 2 bases, with 9 bases left between them. DNA for the CDR3: TGTGCCAGCAGTGCAGACAGAAACTATGGCTACACCTTC. Translated: CASSADRNYGYTF.

V gene TRBV9 combines with J gene TRBJ2-1; D call uncertain. Germline-derived CDR1 and CDR2 are SGDLS and YYNGEE. The germline V and J ends were trimmed by 4 bases and 2 bases, with 10 bases remaining between them. CDR3 length equals 14 residues. The DNA of the CDR3 is TGTGCCAGCAGCCCTCTTGTAACCTACAATGAGCAGTTCTTC. This codes for CASSPLVTYNEQFF. Complete variable domain (other parts from reference TRBV9 and TRBJ2-1): DSGVTQTPKHLITATGQRVTLRCSPRSGDLSVYWYQQSLDQGLQFLIQYYNGEERAKGNILERFSAQQFPDLHSELNLSSLELGDSALYFCASSPLVTYNEQFFGPGTRLTVL.

V gene TRBV27 combines with J gene TRBJ2-7; D may be TRBD2 (6 bases). Trimming took 3 bases from V and 4 from J, leaving 13 bases between them. Germline V lookup: CDR1 MNHEY, CDR2 SMNVEV (reference sequence). CDR3 length: 14 amino acids. This CDR3 is CASSFALADYEQYF. CDR3 in DNA: TGTGCCAGCAGTTTTGCTTTAGCGGATTACGAGCAGTACTTC.

This clone was observed once. The chain couples TRBV5-1 to TRBJ1-6; perhaps TRBD1 as D (5 bases). The V end lost 0 bases, the J end lost 0 bases, and 10 bases lay between the germline ends. Germline loops: CDR1 SGHRS, CDR2 YFSETQ. The CDR3 totals 17 residues. CDR3 in DNA: TGCGCCAGCAGCTTGGGGGGCAGGAGCTCCTATAATTCACCCCTCCACTTT. Amino acid sequence: CASSLGGRSSYNSPLHF.